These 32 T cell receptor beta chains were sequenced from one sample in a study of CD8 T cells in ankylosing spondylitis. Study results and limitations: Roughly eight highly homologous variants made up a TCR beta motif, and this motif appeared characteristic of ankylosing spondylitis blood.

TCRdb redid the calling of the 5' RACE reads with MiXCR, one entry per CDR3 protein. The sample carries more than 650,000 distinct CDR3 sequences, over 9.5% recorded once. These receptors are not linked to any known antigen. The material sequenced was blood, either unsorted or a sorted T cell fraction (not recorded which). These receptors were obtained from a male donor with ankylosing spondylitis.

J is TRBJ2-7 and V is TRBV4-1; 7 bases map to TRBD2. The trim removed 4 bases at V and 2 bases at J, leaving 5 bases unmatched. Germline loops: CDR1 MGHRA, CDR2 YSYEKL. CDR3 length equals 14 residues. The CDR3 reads CASSRGLLTYEQYF. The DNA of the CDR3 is TGCGCCAGCAGCCGGGGACTACTCACCTACGAGCAGTACTTC.

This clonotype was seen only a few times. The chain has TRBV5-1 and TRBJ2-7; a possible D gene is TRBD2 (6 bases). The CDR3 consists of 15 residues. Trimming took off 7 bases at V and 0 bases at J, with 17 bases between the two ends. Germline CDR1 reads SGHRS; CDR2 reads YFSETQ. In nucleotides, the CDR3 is TGCGCCAGCCGAAATAGCGGACGTGGCTCCTACGAGCAGTACTTC. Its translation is CASRNSGRGSYEQYF.

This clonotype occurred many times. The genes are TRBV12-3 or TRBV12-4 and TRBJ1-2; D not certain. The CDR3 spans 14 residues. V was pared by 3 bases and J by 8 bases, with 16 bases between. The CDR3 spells CASSFGRTVGGYTF. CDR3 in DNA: TGTGCCAGCAGTTTCGGGCGGACGGTCGGGGGCTACACCTTC.

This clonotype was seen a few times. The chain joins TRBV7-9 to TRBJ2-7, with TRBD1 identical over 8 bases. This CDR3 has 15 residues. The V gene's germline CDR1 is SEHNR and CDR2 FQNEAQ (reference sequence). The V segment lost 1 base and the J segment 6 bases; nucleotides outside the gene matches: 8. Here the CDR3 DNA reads TGTGCCAGCAGCTTAGATGTTGCAGGGGGCGGCGAGCAGTACTTC. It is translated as CASSLDVAGGGEQYF.

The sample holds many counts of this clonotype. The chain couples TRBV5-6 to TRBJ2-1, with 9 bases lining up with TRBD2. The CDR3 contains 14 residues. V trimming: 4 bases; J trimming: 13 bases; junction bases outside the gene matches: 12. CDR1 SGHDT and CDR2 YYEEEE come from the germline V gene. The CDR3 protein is CASSPVIAGEGQFF. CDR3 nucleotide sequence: TGTGCCAGCAGCCCCGTGATAGCGGGAGAGGGACAGTTCTTC.

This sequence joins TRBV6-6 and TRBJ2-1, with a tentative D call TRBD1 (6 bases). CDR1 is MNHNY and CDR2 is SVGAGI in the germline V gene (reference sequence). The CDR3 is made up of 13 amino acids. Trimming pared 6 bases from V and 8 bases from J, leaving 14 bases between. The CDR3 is CASSVYREYEQFF. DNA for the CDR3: TGTGCCAGCAGCGTTTACAGGGAATATGAGCAGTTCTTC.

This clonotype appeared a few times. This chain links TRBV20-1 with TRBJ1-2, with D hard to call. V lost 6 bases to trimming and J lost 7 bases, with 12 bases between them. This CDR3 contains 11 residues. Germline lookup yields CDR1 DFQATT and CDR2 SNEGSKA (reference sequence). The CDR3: CSALPFPGYTF. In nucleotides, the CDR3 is TGCAGTGCCCTTCCGTTTCCTGGCTACACCTTC.

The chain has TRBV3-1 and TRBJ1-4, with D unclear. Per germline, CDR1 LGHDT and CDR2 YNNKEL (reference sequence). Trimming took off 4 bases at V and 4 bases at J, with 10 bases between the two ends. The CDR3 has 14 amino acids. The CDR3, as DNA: TGTGCCAGCAGCCCAAGTAACCGTAATGAAAAACTGTTTTTT. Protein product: CASSPSNRNEKLFF.

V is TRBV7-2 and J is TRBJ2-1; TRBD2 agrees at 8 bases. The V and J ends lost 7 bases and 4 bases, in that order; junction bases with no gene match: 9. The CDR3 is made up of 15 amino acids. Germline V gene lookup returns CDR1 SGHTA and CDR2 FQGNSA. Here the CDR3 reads CASTLGGRYYNEQFF. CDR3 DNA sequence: TGTGCCAGCACCCTTGGCGGGAGGTATTACAATGAGCAGTTCTTC. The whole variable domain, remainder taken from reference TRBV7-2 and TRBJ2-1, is GAGVSQSPSNKVTEKGKDVELRCDPISGHTALYWYRQSLGQGLEFLIYFQGNSAPDKSGLPSDRFSAERTGGSVSTLTIQRTQQEDSAVYLCASTLGGRYYNEQFFGPGTRLTVL.

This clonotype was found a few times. The CDR3 region has the DNA TGTGCCAGCAGTTTTCGCTACTCGAGCAATCAGCCCCAGCATTTT. This codes for CASSFRYSSNQPQHF. The genes are TRBV12-3 or TRBV12-4 and TRBJ1-5; D unresolved. V was trimmed by 3 bases and J by 1 base, leaving 10 bases between them. CDR3 length equals 15 residues.

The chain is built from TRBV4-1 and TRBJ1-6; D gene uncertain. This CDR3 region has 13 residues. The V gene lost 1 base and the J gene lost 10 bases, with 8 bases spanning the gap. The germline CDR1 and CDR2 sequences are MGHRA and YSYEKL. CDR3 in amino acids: CASSQGGRSPLHF. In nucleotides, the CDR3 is TGCGCCAGCAGCCAAGGAGGCCGGTCACCCCTCCACTTT.

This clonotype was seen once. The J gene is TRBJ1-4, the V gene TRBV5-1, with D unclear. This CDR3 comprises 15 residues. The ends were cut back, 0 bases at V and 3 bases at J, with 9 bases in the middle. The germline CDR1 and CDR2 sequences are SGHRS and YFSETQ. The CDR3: CASSLGPLPNEKLFF. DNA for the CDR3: TGCGCCAGCAGCTTGGGACCGCTGCCTAATGAAAAACTGTTTTTT.

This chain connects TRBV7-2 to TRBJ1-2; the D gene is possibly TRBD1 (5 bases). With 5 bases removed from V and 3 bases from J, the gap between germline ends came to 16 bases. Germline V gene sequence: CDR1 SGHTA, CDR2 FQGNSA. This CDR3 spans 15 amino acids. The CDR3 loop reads CASSPPEDTYYGYTF. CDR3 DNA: TGTGCCAGCAGCCCCCCCGAGGACACTTACTATGGCTACACCTTC.

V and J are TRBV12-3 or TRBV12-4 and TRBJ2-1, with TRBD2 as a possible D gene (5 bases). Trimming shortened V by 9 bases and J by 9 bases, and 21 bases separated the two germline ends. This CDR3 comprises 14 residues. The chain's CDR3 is CARGNRASPSEQFF. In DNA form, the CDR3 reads TGTGCCAGGGGCAATCGGGCTAGCCCGAGTGAGCAGTTCTTC.

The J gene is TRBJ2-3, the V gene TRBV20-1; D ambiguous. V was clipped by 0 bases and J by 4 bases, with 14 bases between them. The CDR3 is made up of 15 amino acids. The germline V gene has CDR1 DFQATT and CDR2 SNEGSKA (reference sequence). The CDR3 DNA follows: TGCAGTGCTAGAGATTCGGTGGCCCTGCCAGATACGCAGTATTTT. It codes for CSARDSVALPDTQYF.

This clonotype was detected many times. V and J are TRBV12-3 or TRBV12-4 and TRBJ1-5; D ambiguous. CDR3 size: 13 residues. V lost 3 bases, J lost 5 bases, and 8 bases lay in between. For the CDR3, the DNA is TGTGCCAGCAGTTTTGGCGAATATCAGCCCCAGCATTTT. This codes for CASSFGEYQPQHF.

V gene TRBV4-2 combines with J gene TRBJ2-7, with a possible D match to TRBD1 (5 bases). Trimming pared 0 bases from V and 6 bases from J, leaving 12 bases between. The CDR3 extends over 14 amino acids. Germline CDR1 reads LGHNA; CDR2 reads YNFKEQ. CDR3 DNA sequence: TGTGCCAGCAGCCAAGATGGGGCCCTCGGCGAGCAGTACTTC. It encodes CASSQDGALGEQYF.

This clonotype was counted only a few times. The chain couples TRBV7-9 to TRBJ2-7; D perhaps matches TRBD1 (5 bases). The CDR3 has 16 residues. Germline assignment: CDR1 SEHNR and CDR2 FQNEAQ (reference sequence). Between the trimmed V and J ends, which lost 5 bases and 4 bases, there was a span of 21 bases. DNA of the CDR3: TGTGCCAGCAGCGTCGACAGTGGGTCCTTCTTTTACGAGCAGTACTTC. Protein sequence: CASSVDSGSFFYEQYF.

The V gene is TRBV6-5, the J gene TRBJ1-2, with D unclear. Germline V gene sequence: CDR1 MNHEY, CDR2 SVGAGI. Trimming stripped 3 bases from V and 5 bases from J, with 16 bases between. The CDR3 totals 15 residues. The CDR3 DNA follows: TGTGCCAGCAGTTATTCGGTCAATAGTCTTTATGGCTACACCTTC. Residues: CASSYSVNSLYGYTF.

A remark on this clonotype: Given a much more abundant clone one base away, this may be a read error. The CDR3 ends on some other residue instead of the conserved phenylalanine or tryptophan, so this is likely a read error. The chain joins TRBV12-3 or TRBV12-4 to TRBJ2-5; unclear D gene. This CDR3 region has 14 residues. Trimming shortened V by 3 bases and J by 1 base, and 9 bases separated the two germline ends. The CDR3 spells CASSFRSGQETQYI. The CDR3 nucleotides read TGTGCCAGCAGTTTCAGGTCAGGCCAAGAGACCCAGTACATC.

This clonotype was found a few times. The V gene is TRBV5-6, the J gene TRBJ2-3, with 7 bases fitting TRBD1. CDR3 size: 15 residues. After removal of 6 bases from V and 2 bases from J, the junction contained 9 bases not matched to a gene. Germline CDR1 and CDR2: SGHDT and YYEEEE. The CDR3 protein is CASTLGDRYTDTQYF. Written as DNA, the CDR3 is TGTGCCAGCACCCTCGGGGACAGATACACAGATACGCAGTATTTT.

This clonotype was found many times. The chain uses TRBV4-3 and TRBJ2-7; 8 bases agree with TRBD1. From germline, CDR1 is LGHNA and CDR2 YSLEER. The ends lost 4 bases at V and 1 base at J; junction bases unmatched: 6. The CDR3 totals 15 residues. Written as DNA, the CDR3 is TGCGCCAGCAGCCCGGCCGGGACAGGTTCCTACGAGCAGTACTTC. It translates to CASSPAGTGSYEQYF.

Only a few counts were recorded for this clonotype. The CDR3: CASTSLGTRDIRGYTF. Written as DNA, the CDR3 is TGTGCCAGCACCAGCTTAGGGACACGGGACATTCGCGGCTACACCTTC. V gene TRBV7-9 combines with J gene TRBJ1-2; D perhaps matches TRBD1 (6 bases). With 7 bases removed from V and 8 bases from J, the gap between germline ends came to 26 bases. CDR3 length: 16 residues. Germline V lookup: CDR1 SEHNR, CDR2 FQNEAQ (reference sequence).

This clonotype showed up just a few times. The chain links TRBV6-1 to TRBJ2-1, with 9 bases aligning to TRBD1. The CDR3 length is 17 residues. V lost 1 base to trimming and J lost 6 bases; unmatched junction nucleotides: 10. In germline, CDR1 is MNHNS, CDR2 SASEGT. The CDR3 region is CASSEEGGDRVRNEQFF. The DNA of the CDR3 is TGTGCCAGCAGTGAAGAAGGAGGGGACAGGGTACGCAATGAGCAGTTCTTC.

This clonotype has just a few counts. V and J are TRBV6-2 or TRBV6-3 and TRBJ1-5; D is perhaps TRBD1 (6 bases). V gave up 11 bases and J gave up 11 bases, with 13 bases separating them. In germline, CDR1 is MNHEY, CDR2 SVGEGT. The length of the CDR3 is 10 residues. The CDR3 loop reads CALEGGAQHF. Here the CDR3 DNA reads TGTGCCCTCGAGGGGGGGGCCCAGCATTTT.

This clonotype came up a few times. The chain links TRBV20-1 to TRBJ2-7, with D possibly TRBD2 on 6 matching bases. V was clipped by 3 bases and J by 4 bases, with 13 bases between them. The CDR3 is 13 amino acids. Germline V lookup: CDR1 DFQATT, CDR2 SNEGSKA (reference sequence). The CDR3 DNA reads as TGCAGTGCTAGGGACGGGAGCGGGTACGAGCAGTACTTC. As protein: CSARDGSGYEQYF.

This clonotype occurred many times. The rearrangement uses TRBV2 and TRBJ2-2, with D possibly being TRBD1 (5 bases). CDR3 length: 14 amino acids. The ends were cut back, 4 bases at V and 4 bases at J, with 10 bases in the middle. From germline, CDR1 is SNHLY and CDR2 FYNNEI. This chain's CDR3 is CASSGQGTTGELFF. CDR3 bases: TGTGCCAGCAGTGGCCAGGGTACCACCGGGGAGCTGTTTTTT.

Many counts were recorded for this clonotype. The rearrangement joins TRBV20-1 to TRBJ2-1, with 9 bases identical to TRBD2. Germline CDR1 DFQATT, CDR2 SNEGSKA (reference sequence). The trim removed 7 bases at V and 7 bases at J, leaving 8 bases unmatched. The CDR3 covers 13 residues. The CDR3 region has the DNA TGCAGTGTGGCGCGGGAGGGCCAGAATGAGCAGTTCTTC. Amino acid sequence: CSVAREGQNEQFF.

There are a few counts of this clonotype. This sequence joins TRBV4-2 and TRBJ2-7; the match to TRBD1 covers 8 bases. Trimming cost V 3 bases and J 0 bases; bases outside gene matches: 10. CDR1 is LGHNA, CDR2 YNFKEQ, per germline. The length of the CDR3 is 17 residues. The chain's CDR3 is CASSHPPDRASSYEQYF. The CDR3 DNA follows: TGTGCCAGCAGCCATCCCCCGGACAGGGCAAGCTCCTACGAGCAGTACTTC.

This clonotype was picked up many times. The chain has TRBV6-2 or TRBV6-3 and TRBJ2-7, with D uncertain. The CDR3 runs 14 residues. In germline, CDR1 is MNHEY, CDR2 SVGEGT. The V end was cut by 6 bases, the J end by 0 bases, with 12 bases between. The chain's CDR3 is CASSIPGFSYEQYF. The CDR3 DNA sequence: TGTGCCAGCAGCATTCCAGGATTCTCCTACGAGCAGTACTTC.

The CDR3 DNA reads TGTGCCAGCAGCTTTAGGGGGCGCTACGAGCAGTACTTC. Its protein is CASSFRGRYEQYF. The V gene is TRBV7-2, the J gene TRBJ2-7; 7 bases map to TRBD1. The ends lost 3 bases at V and 3 bases at J; junction bases unmatched: 2. The CDR3 runs 13 residues. Germline V CDR1 and CDR2: SGHTA, FQGNSA.

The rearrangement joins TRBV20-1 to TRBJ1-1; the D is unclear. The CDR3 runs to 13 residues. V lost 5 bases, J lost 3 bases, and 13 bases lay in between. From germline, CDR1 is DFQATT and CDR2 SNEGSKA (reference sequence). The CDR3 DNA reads TGCAGTGCTCGGAACGAAGGGTACACTGAAGCTTTCTTT. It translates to CSARNEGYTEAFF.